This entry lists 18 T cell receptor beta chains sequenced from one sample in a study of T cell responses to AZD1222 COVID-19 vaccine. This table comes from immunoSEQ multiplex PCR, and its TCRdb copy is limited to in-frame clones, with some not included. Among about 210,000 clones listed, around 94% were seen once. Sample: peripheral blood, taken 28 days after the second dose of the MenACWY control vaccine. Receptors originate from an adult who received the MenACWY meningococcal vaccine as a control.

V is TRBV24-1 and J is TRBJ2-7; perhaps TRBD1 as D (6 bases). The CDR3 consists of 10 residues. V was clipped by 9 bases and J by 12 bases, with 14 bases between them. Germline values: CDR1 KGHDR, CDR2 SFDVKD. CDR3 sequence reads: CATPAFRGYF. Written as DNA, the CDR3 is TGTGCCACCCCCGCGTTCAGGGGGTACTTC.

The V call is TRBV28, the J call TRBJ2-1; 7 bases are shared with TRBD2. Looked up from germline, CDR1 is MDHEN and CDR2 is SYDVKM. The J segment lost 4 bases and the V segment lost 6 bases, leaving 12 bases of the junction unmatched. This CDR3 has 16 residues. The CDR3 sequence is CASSLHFAGEYNEQFF. CDR3 coding DNA: TGTGCCAGCAGCCTCCATTTTGCGGGGGAATACAATGAGCAGTTCTTC.

The rearrangement uses TRBV4-3 and TRBJ2-1; D is possibly TRBD1 (5 bases). With 4 bases removed from V and 1 base from J, the gap between germline ends came to 11 bases. Germline assignment: CDR1 LGHNA and CDR2 YSLEER. This CDR3 is built from 15 residues. The CDR3 loop reads CASSLFRDSYNEQFF. DNA for the CDR3: TGCGCCAGCAGCCTTTTCAGGGATTCCTACAATGAGCAGTTCTTC.

This chain uses TRBV5-4 with TRBJ1-2; the D is unclear. Trimming removed 0 bases at V and 2 bases at J, with 8 bases between. This CDR3 has 14 residues. Looked up from germline, CDR1 is SGHNT and CDR2 is YYREEE (reference sequence). DNA of the CDR3: TGTGCCAGCAGCTTGGGAGGGAACAACTATGGCTACACCTTC. Its protein is CASSLGGNNYGYTF.

The V gene is TRBV5-6, the J gene TRBJ2-7; 8 bases agree with TRBD1. The CDR3 is 14 amino acids. Germline trimming cut 3 bases from V and 1 base from J; bases unmatched to any gene: 3. From germline, CDR1 is SGHDT and CDR2 YYEEEE. The CDR3 is CASSSDRDSYEQYF. The CDR3 DNA is TGTGCCAGCAGCTCGGACAGGGATTCCTACGAGCAGTACTTC.

V is TRBV3-1 (or the pseudogene TRBV3-2) and J is TRBJ2-3, with 8 bases fitting TRBD1. Trimming took 5 bases from V and 1 from J; bases not matched to a gene: 8. CDR1 LGHDT and CDR2 YNNKEL come from the germline V gene (reference sequence). CDR3 length: 16 residues. The CDR3 here is CASSFEQGVGTDTQYF. Here the CDR3 DNA reads TGTGCCAGCAGCTTCGAACAGGGGGTGGGCACAGATACGCAGTATTTT.

The chain couples TRBV9 to TRBJ2-5, with 10 bases matching TRBD2. Per the germline V gene, CDR1 is SGDLS and CDR2 is YYNGEE. This CDR3 is built from 16 residues. Trimming cost V 0 bases and J 6 bases; bases outside gene matches: 8. In DNA, the CDR3 is TGTGCCAGCAGCGTAGGGGGACTAGCGTTTAGACAGACCCAGTACTTC. Its protein is CASSVGGLAFRQTQYF.

This chain connects TRBV28 to TRBJ2-7, with D possibly being TRBD1 (6 bases). This CDR3 contains 13 residues. Germline V gene data show CDR1 as MDHEN and CDR2 as SYDVKM. V was clipped by 7 bases and J by 4 bases, with 14 bases between them. CDR3 loop: CASTLGQPYEQYF. Here the CDR3 DNA reads TGTGCCAGCACCCTTGGACAGCCATACGAGCAGTACTTC.

The CDR3 spells CAIKRQGLAGELFF. The CDR3 DNA follows: TGTGCCATCAAAAGACAGGGGCTTGCCGGGGAGCTGTTTTTT. The chain recombines TRBV2 with TRBJ2-2; 8 bases fit TRBD1. Germline values: CDR1 SNHLY, CDR2 FYNNEI. V lost 10 bases, J lost 6 bases, and 10 bases stayed unmatched. The CDR3 is 14 amino acids. Drawing the rest from reference TRBV2 and TRBJ2-2, the complete variable domain is EPEVTQTPSHQVTQMGQEVILRCVPISNHLYFYWYRQILGQKVEFLVSFYNNEISEKSEIFDDQFSVERPDGSNFTLKIRSTKLEDSAMYFCAIKRQGLAGELFFGEGSRLTVL.

The V call is TRBV9, the J call TRBJ1-2; D is unclear. Germline V CDR1 and CDR2: SGDLS, YYNGEE. CDR3 length: 14 residues. Trimming took 2 bases from V and 6 from J, leaving 14 bases between them. The CDR3 DNA follows: TGTGCCAGCAGCGTGGGCAGCATAGGGCATGGCTACACCTTC. Its protein is CASSVGSIGHGYTF.

The table lists this clone with a count of one. The rearrangement joins TRBV5-6 to TRBJ1-5, with 7 bases aligning to TRBD1. V dropped 4 bases and J dropped 6; count of bases not matched to a gene: 7. Germline V lookup: CDR1 SGHDT, CDR2 YYEEEE. The CDR3 sequence is 14 residues long. Written as DNA, the CDR3 is TGTGCCAGCAGCCCAAGACAGGGAGGTCAGCCCCAGCATTTT. It codes for CASSPRQGGQPQHF.

The rearrangement joins TRBV19 to TRBJ1-3, with D unclear. Trimming cost V 3 bases and J 0 bases, with 6 bases left between them. CDR3 size: 14 residues. Germline V lookup: CDR1 LNHDA, CDR2 SQIVND (reference sequence). The chain's CDR3 is CASSIGDSGNTIYF. CDR3 in DNA: TGTGCCAGTAGTATCGGGGACTCTGGAAACACCATATATTTT. The whole variable domain, remainder taken from reference TRBV19 and TRBJ1-3, is DGGITQSPKYLFRKEGQNVTLSCEQNLNHDAMYWYRQDPGQGLRLIYYSQIVNDFQKGDIAEGYSVSREKKESFPLTVTSAQKNPTAFYLCASSIGDSGNTIYFGEGSWLTVV.

The chain employs TRBV3-1 (or the pseudogene TRBV3-2) and TRBJ2-7; TRBD1 matches 7 bases. Trimming removed 2 bases from V and 8 bases from J; junction bases left unmatched: 9. The CDR3 contains 14 residues. Germline-derived CDR1 and CDR2 are LGHDT and YNNKEL (reference sequence). The CDR3 coding sequence is TGTGCCAGCAGCCAAATGGGTTCACAGGGGCAGCAGTACTTC. Translating gives CASSQMGSQGQQYF.

The CDR3 loop reads CASSENVAYEQYF. The CDR3 DNA sequence: TGTGCCAGCAGTGAGAATGTGGCTTACGAGCAGTACTTC. The chain couples TRBV2 to TRBJ2-7; no reliable D call. There are 13 residues in the CDR3. The germline V gene encodes CDR1 SNHLY and CDR2 FYNNEI. Trimming took off 3 bases at V and 4 bases at J, with 10 bases between the two ends.

J is TRBJ2-3 and V is TRBV5-6; TRBD1 might be the D (5 bases). CDR3 length equals 14 residues. V was shortened by 2 bases and J by 6 bases, with 13 bases between the two germline ends. Looked up from germline, CDR1 is SGHDT and CDR2 is YYEEEE. The CDR3 DNA follows: TGTGCCAGCAGCTTCAATTTGGGGCACGATACGCAGTATTTT. Encoded protein: CASSFNLGHDTQYF.

The chain has TRBV9 and TRBJ2-7; 8 bases fit TRBD2. Germline V CDR1 and CDR2: SGDLS, YYNGEE. Trimming took 4 bases from V and 3 from J; bases not matched to a gene: 12. This CDR3 spans 16 amino acids. The DNA for the CDR3 is TGTGCCAGCAGCCCAAACCCCGCGGGAGGCCTCTACGAGCAGTACTTC. Translation: CASSPNPAGGLYEQYF. Filled out from reference TRBV9 and TRBJ2-7, the complete variable domain reads DSGVTQTPKHLITATGQRVTLRCSPRSGDLSVYWYQQSLDQGLQFLIQYYNGEERAKGNILERFSAQQFPDLHSELNLSSLELGDSALYFCASSPNPAGGLYEQYFGPGTRLTVT.

This clone has more than one count but fewer than ten. V gene TRBV6-5 combines with J gene TRBJ1-2; D uncertain. Between the trimmed V and J ends, which lost 0 bases and 6 bases, there was a span of 14 bases. The CDR3 has 15 amino acids. Per the germline V gene, CDR1 is MNHEY and CDR2 is SVGAGI. The CDR3 loop reads CASSYSRPGSDGYTF. As DNA, the CDR3 is TGTGCCAGCAGTTACTCGAGGCCGGGATCCGATGGCTACACCTTC.

V and J are TRBV9 and TRBJ1-2; D unresolved. Trimming stripped 4 bases from V and 2 bases from J, with 12 bases between. Germline-derived CDR1 and CDR2 are SGDLS and YYNGEE. This CDR3 spans 14 amino acids. CDR3: CASSRSGGNYGYTF. Here the CDR3 DNA reads TGTGCCAGCAGCCGCAGTGGAGGGAACTATGGCTACACCTTC.